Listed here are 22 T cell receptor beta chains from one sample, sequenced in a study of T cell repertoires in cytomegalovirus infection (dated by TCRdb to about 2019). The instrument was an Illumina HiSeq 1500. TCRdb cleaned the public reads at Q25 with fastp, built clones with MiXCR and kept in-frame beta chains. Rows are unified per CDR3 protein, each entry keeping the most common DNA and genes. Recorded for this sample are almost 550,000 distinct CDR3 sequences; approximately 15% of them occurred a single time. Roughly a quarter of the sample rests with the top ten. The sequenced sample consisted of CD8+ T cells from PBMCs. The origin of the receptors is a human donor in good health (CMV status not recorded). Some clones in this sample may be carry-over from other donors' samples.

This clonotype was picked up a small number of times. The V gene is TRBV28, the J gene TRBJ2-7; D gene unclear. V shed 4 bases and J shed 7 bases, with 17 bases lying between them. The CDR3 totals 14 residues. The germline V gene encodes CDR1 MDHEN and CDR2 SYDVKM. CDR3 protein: CASSSGVAVGEQYF. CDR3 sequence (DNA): TGTGCCAGCAGTTCCGGTGTAGCTGTGGGGGAGCAGTACTTC.

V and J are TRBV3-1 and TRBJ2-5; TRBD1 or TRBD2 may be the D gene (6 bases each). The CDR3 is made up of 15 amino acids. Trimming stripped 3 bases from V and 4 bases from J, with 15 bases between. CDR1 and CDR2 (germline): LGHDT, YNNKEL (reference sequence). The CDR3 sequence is CASSHLLKGGETQYF. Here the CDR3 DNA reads TGTGCCAGCAGCCATCTCCTAAAGGGGGGAGAGACCCAGTACTTC.

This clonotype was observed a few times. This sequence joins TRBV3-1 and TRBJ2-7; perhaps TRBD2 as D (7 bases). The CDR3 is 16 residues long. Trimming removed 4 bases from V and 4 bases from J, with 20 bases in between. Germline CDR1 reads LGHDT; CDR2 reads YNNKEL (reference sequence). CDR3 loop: CASSPSAGAPRYEQYF. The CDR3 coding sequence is TGTGCCAGCAGCCCTTCGGCGGGGGCGCCAAGATACGAGCAGTACTTC.

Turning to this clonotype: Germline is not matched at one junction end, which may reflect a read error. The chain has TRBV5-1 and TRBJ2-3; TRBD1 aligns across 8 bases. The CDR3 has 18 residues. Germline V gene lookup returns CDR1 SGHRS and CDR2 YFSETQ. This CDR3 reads CASSLGGDRIKNTDTQYF. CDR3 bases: TGCGCCAGCAGCTTGGGAGGGGACAGGATCAAGAACACAGATACGCAGTACTTT.

The CDR3 here is CASSLPRGRGYNEQFF. In DNA, the CDR3 is TGTGCCAGCAGTCTCCCCCGAGGAAGAGGGTACAATGAGCAGTTCTTC. J is TRBJ2-1 and V is TRBV3-1; possibly TRBD2 for D (5 bases). The germline gives CDR1 LGHDT, CDR2 YNNKEL (reference sequence). Trimming took off 6 bases at V and 4 bases at J, with 19 bases between the two ends. CDR3 length equals 16 residues.

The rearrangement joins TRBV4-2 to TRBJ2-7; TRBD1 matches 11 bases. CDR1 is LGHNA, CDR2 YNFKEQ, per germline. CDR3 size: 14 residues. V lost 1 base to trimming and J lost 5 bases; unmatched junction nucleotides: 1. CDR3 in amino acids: CASSQAGQGDEQYF. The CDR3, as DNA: TGTGCCAGCAGCCAAGCGGGACAGGGGGACGAGCAGTACTTC.

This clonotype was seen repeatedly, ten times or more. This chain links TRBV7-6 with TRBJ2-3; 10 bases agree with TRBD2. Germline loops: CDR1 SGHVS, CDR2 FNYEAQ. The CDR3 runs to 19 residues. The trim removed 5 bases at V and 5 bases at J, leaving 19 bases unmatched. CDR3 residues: CASSRGDDLAGVTGDTQYF. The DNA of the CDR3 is TGTGCCAGCAGCCGTGGAGATGATCTAGCGGGAGTAACAGGAGATACGCAGTATTTT.

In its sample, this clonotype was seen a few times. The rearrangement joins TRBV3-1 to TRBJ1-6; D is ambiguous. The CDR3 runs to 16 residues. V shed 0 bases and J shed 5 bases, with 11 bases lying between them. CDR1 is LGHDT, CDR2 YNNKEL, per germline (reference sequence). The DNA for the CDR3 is TGTGCCAGCAGCCAAGATCTGGCGAATAATAATTCACCCCTCCACTTT. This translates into CASSQDLANNNSPLHF.

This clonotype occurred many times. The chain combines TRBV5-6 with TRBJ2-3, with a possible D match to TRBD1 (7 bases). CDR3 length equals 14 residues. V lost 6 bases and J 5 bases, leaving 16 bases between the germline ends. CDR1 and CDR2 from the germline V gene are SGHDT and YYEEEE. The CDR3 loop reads CASIGGGRVDTQYF. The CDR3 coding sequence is TGTGCCAGCATAGGAGGGGGCCGGGTAGATACGCAGTATTTT.

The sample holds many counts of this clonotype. The CDR3 nucleotides are TGTGCCAGCAGTTATTCCAGGGGCCGGAGAGCGAACTATGGCTACACCTTC. This codes for CASSYSRGRRANYGYTF. V is TRBV12-3 or TRBV12-4 and J is TRBJ1-2; weak D call: TRBD1 (6 bases). The CDR3 length is 17 residues. With 4 bases removed from V and 2 bases from J, the gap between germline ends came to 20 bases.

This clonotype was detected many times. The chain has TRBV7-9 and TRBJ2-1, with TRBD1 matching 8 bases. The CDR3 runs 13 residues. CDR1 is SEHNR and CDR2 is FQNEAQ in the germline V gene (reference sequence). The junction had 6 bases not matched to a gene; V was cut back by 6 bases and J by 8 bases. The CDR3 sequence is CASRTGGKDEQFF. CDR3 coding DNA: TGTGCCAGCAGAACAGGGGGTAAAGATGAGCAGTTCTTC.

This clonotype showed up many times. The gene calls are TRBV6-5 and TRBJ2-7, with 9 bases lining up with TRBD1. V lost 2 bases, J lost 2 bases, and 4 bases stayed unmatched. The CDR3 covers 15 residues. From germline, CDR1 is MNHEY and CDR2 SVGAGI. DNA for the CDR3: TGTGCCAGCAGTTACAGGGACAGGGCCACCTACGAGCAGTACTTC. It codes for CASSYRDRATYEQYF.

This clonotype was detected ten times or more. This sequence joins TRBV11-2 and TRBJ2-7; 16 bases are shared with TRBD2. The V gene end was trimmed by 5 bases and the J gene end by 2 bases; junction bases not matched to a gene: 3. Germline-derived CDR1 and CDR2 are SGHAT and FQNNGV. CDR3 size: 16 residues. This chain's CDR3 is CASSLGLAGGAYEQYF. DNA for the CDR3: TGTGCCAGCAGCCTGGGACTAGCGGGAGGGGCCTACGAGCAGTACTTC.

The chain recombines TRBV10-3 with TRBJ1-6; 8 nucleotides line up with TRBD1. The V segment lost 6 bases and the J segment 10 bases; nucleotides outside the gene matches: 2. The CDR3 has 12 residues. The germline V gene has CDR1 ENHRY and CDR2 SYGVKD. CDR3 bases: TGTGCCATCAGACAGGGGGGGTCACCCCTCCACTTT. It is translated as CAIRQGGSPLHF.

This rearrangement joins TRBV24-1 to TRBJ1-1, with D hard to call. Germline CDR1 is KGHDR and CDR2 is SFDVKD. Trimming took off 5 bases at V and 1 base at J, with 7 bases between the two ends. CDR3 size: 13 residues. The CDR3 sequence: CATSAEENTEAFF. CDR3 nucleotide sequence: TGTGCCACCAGTGCGGAGGAGAACACTGAAGCTTTCTTT.

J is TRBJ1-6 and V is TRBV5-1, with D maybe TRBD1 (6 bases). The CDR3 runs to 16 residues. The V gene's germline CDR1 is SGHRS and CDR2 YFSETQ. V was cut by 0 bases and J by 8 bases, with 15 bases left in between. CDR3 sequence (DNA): TGCGCCAGCAGCTTGGGGGCAACCAGGGGAGATTCACCCCTCCACTTT. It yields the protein CASSLGATRGDSPLHF.

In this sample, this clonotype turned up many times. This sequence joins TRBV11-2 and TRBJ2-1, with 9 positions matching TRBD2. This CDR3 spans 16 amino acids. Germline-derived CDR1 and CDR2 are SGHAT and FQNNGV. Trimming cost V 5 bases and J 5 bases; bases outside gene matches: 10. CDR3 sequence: CASSAYLAGKDNEQFF. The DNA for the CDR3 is TGTGCCAGCAGCGCCTACCTAGCGGGGAAAGACAATGAGCAGTTCTTC.

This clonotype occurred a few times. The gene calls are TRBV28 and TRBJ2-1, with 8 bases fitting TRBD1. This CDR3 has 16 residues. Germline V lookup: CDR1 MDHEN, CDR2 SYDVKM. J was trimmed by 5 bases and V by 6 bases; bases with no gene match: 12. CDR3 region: CASSPPRTGTDNEQFF. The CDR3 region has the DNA TGTGCCAGCAGCCCTCCTCGGACAGGGACCGACAATGAGCAGTTCTTC.

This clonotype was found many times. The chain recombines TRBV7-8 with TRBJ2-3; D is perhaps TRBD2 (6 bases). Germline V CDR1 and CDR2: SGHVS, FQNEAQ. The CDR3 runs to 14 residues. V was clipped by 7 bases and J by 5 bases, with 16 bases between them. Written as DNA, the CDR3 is TGTGCCAGCAAGCTTCGGGGGATGGTAGATACGCAGTATTTT. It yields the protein CASKLRGMVDTQYF.

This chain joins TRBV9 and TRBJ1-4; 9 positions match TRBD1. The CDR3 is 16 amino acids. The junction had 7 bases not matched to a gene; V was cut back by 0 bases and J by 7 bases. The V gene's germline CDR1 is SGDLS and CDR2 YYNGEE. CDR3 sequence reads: CASSVAGTGFGEKLFF. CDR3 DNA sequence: TGTGCCAGCAGCGTAGCCGGGACAGGGTTCGGTGAAAAACTGTTTTTT.

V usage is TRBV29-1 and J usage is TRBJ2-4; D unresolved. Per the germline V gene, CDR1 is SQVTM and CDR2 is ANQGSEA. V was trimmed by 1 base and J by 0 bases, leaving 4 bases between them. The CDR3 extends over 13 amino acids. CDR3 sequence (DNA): TGCAGCGTTGAAGTCCCAGCCAAAAACATTCAGTACTTC. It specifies CSVEVPAKNIQYF. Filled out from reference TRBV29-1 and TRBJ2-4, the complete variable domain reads SAVISQKPSRDICQRGTSLTIQCQVDSQVTMMFWYRQQPGQSLTLIATANQGSEATYESGFVIDKFPISRPNLTFSTLTVSNMSPEDSSIYLCSVEVPAKNIQYFGAGTRLSVL.

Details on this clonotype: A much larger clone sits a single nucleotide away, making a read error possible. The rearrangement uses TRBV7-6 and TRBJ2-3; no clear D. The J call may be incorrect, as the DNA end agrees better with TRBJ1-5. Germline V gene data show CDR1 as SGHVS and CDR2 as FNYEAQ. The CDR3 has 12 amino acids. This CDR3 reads CASSLEKDTQHF. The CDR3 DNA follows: TGTGCCAGCAGCTTAGAAAAGGATACGCAGCATTTT.